The TCR beta chain described here comes from a study of beta chain features in type 1 diabetes. Regarding the study as a whole: Shorter TCRB CDR3s, moderately but significantly so, marked every one of the four CD4+ subsets in Type 1 diabetes patients.

Reverse transcribing all isolated RNA meant expressed TCRB transcripts were sequenced. Clones were sequenced by immunoSEQ multiplex PCR, and TCRdb holds only the in-frame ones, with some missing. This sample yields 300,000 to 350,000 clones, of which approximately 10% are seen a single time; 0.9% to 1.1% belongs to the top ten. Regarding this clone: Its antigen is undetermined.

In germline, CDR1 is LNHDA, CDR2 SQIVND (reference sequence). With 9 bases removed from V and 4 bases from J, the gap between germline ends came to 17 bases. CDR3 length: 14 residues. The clonotype was recovered from a man between 25 and 39 years old with type 1 diabetes. This sequence joins TRBV19 and TRBJ2-3, with D perhaps TRBD1 (6 bases). Sample: central memory CD4+ T cells from blood. CDR3 nucleotides: TGTGCCAGCGCATTACAGGGTATCGCAGATACGCAGTATTTT. Protein sequence: CASALQGIADTQYF.